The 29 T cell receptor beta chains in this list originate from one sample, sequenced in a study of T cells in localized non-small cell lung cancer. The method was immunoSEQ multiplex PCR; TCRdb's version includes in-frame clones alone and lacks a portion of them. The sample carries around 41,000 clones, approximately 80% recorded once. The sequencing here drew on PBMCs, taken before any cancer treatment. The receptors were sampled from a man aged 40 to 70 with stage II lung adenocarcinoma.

CDR3: CASSQDVGTLRGEQFF. For the CDR3, the DNA is TGTGCCAGCAGCCAAGATGTCGGCACTCTGCGGGGTGAGCAGTTCTTC. The V call is TRBV14, the J call TRBJ2-1, with TRBD2 as a possible D gene (6 bases). The CDR3 contains 16 residues. V lost 0 bases and J 9 bases, leaving 18 bases between the germline ends. Germline values: CDR1 SGHDN, CDR2 FVKESK.

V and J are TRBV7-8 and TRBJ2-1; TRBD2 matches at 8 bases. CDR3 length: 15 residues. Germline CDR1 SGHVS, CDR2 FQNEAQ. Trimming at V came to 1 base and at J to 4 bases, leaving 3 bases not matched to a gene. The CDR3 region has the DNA TGTGCCAGCAGCTTAGTTGCGGGAGGATACAATGAGCAGTTCTTC. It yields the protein CASSLVAGGYNEQFF.

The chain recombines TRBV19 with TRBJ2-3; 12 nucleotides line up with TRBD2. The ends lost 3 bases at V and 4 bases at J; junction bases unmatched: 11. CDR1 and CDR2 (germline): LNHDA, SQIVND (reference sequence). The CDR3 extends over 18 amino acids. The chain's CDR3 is CASSISLAGGSRADTQYF. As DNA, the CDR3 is TGTGCCAGTAGTATCTCACTAGCGGGGGGATCACGGGCAGATACGCAGTATTTT. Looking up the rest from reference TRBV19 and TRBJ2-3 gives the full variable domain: DGGITQSPKYLFRKEGQNVTLSCEQNLNHDAMYWYRQDPGQGLRLIYYSQIVNDFQKGDIAEGYSVSREKKESFPLTVTSAQKNPTAFYLCASSISLAGGSRADTQYFGPGTRLTVL.

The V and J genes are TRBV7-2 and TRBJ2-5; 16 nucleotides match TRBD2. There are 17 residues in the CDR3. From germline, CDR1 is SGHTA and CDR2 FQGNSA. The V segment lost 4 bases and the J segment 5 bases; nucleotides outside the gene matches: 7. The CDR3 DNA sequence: TGTGCCAGCAGCTCACAGGGACTAGCGGGGGGGAGGGAGACCCAGTACTTC. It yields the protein CASSSQGLAGGRETQYF.

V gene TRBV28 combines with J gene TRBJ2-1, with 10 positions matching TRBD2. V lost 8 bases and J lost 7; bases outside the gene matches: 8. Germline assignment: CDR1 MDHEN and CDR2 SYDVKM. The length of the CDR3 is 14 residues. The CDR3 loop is CASGSSGRSNEQFF. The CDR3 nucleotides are TGTGCCAGCGGCTCTAGCGGGAGATCGAATGAGCAGTTCTTC.

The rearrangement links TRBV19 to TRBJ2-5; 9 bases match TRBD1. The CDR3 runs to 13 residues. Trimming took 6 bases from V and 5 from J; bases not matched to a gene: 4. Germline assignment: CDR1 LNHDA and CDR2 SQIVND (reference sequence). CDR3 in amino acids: CASSDRGKETQYF. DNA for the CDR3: TGTGCCAGTAGCGACAGGGGGAAGGAGACCCAGTACTTC.

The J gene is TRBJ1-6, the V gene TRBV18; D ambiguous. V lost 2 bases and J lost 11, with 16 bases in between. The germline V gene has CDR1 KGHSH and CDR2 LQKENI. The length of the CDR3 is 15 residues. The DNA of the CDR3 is TGTGCCAGCTCACCAGAATCCGGAGGGAGGACACCCCTCCACTTT. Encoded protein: CASSPESGGRTPLHF. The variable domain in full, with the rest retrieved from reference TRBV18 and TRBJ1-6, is NAGVMQNPRHLVRRRGQEARLRCSPMKGHSHVYWYRQLPEEGLKFMVYLQKENIIDESGMPKERFSAEFPKEGPSILRIQQVVRGDSAAYFCASSPESGGRTPLHFGNGTRLTVT.

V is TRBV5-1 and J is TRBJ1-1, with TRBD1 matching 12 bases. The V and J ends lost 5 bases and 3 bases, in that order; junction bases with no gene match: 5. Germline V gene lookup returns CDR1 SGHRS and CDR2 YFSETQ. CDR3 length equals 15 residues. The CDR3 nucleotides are TGCGCCAGCAGTCGGGACAGGGGGCGCGACACTGAAGCTTTCTTT. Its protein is CASSRDRGRDTEAFF.

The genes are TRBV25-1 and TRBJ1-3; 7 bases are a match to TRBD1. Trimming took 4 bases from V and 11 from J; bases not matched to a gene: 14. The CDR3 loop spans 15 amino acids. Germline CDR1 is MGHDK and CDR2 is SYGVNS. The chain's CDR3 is CASSATLGGQKAIYF. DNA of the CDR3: TGTGCCAGCAGTGCCACACTCGGGGGACAGAAGGCCATATATTTT.

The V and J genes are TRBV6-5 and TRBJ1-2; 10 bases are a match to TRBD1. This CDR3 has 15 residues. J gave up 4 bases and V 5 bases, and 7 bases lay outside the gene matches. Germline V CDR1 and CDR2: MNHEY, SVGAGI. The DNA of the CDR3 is TGTGCCAGCAGTCCTCCGGGACAGGGGAGCTATGGCTACACCTTC. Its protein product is CASSPPGQGSYGYTF.

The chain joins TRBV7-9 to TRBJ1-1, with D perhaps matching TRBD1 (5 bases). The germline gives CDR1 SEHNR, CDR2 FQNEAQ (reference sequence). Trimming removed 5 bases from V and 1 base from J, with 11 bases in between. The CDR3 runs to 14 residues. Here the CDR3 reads CASSPGRGNTEAFF. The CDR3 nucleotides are TGTGCCAGCAGCCCCGGAAGGGGGAACACTGAAGCTTTCTTT.

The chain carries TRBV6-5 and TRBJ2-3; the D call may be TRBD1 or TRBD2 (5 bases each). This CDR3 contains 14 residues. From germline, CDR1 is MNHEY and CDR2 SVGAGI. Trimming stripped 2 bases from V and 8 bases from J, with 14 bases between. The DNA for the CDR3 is TGTGCCAGCAGTTACAGGAACACCGGGGCTACGCAGTATTTT. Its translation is CASSYRNTGATQYF.

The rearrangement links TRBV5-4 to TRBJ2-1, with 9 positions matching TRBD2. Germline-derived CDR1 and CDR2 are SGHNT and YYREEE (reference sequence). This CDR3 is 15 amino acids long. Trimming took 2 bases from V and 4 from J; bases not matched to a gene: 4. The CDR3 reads CASSFSGGLYNEQFF. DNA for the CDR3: TGTGCCAGCAGCTTTAGCGGGGGACTATACAATGAGCAGTTCTTC. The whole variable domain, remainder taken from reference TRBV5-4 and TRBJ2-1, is ETGVTQSPTHLIKTRGQQVTLRCSSQSGHNTVSWYQQALGQGPQFIFQYYREEENGRGNFPPRFSGLQFPNYSSELNVNALELDDSALYLCASSFSGGLYNEQFFGPGTRLTVL.

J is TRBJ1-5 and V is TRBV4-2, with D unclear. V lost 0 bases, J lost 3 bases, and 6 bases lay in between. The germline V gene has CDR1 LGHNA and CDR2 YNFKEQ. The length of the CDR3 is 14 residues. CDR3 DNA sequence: TGTGCCAGCAGCCAAGATTCCGACAATCAGCCCCAGCATTTT. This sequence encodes CASSQDSDNQPQHF.

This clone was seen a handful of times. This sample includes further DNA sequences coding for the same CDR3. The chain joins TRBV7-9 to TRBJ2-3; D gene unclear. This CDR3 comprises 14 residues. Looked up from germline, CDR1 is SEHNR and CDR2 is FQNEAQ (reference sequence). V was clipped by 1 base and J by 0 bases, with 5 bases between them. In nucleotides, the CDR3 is TGTGCCAGCAGCTTAGTTACCAGCACAGATACGCAGTATTTT. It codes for CASSLVTSTDTQYF.

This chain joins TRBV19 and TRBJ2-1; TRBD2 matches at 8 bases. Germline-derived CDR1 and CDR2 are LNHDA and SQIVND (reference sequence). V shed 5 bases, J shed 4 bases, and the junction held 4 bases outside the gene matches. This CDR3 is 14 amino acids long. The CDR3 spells CASSGSGVYNEQFF. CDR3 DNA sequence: TGTGCCAGTAGTGGTAGCGGGGTATACAATGAGCAGTTCTTC.

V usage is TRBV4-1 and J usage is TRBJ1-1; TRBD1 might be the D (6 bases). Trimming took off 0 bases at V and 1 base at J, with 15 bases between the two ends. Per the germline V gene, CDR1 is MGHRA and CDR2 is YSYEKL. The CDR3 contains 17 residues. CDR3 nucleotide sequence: TGCGCCAGCAGCCAAGATCTATCGGGGGCGCAGAACACTGAAGCTTTCTTT. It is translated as CASSQDLSGAQNTEAFF.

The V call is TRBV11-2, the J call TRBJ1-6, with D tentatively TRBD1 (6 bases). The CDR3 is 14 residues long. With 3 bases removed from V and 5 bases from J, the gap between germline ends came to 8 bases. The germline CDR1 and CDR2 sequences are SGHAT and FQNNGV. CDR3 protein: CASSFDRNNSPLHF. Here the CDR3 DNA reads TGTGCCAGCAGCTTTGACAGGAATAATTCACCCCTCCACTTT.

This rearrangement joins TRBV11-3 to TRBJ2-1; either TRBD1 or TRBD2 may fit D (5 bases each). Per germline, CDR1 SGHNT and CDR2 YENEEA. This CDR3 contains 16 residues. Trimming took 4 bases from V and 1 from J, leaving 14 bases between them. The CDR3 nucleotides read TGTGCCAGCAGCTCAAAAGGGACGTTTTCCTACAATGAGCAGTTCTTC. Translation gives CASSSKGTFSYNEQFF.

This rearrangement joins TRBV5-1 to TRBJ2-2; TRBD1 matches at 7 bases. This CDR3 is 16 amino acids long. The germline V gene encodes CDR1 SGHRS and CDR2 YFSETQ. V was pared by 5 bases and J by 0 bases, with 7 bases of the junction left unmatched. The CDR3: CASRPGTDANTGELFF. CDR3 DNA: TGCGCCAGCAGACCCGGGACAGACGCGAACACCGGGGAGCTGTTTTTT.

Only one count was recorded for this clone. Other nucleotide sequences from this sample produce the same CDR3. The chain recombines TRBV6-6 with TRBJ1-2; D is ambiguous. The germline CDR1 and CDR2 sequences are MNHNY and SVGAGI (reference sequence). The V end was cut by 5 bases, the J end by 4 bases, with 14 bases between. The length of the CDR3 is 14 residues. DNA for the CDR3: TGTGCCAGCAGTCACGAGAGGGAGCCCTATGGCTACACCTTC. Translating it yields CASSHEREPYGYTF.

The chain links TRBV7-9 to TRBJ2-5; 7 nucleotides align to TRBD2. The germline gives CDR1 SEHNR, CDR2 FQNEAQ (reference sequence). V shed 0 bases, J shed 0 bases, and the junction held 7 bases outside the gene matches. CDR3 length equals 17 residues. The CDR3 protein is CASSLAPGRGNQETQYF. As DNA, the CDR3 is TGTGCCAGCAGCTTAGCTCCCGGGCGGGGGAACCAAGAGACCCAGTACTTC.

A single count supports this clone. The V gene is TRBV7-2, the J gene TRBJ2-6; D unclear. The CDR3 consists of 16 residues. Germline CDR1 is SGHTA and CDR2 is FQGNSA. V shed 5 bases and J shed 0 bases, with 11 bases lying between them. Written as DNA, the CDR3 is TGTGCCAGCAGCGCACGTCTTAGCTCTGGGGCCAACGTCCTGACTTTC. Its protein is CASSARLSSGANVLTF.

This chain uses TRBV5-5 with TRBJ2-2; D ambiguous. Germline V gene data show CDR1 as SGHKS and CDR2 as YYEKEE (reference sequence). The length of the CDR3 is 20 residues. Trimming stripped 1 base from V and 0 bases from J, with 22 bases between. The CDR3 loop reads CASSLFARPTLPPNTGELFF. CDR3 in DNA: TGTGCCAGCAGCTTGTTTGCGCGACCAACCCTCCCTCCGAACACCGGGGAGCTGTTTTTT.

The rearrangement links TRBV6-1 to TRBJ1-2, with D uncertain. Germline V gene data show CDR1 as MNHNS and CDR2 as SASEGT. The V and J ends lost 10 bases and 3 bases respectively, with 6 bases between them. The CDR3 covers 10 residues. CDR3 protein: CATEDYGYTF. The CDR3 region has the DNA TGTGCCACCGAAGACTATGGCTACACCTTC.

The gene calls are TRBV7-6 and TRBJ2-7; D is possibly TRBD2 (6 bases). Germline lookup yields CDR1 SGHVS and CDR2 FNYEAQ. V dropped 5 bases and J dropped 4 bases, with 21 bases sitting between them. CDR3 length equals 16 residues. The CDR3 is CASSPVGGLTSYEQYF. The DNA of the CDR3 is TGTGCCAGCAGCCCCGTCGGGGGACTTACTTCTTACGAGCAGTACTTC.

In nucleotides, the CDR3 is TGTGCCAGCAGCTTAGATTCGCAGAATGAAAAACTGTTTTTT. This encodes CASSLDSQNEKLFF. The V and J genes are TRBV7-9 and TRBJ1-4; D is unresolved. The V end was cut by 1 base, the J end by 5 bases, with 8 bases between. This CDR3 has 14 residues. Germline CDR1 reads SEHNR; CDR2 reads FQNEAQ (reference sequence).

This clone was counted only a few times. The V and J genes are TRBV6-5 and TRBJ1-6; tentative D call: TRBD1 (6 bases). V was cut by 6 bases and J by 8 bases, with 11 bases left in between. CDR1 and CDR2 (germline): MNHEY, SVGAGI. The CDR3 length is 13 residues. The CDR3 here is CASSPRGDSPLHF. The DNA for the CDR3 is TGTGCCAGCAGCCCAAGGGGGGATTCACCCCTCCACTTT.

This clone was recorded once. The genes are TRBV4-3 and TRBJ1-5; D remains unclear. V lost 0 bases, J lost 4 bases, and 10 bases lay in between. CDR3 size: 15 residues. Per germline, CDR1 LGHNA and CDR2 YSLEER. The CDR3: CASSQDGNENQPQHF. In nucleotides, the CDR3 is TGCGCCAGCAGCCAAGATGGGAACGAGAATCAGCCCCAGCATTTT.